Each of the 27 T cell receptor beta chains below was sequenced from the same sample in a study of Graves' ophthalmopathy and Graves' hyperthyroidism. Scientists amplified the TCR beta CDR3 regions from RNA transcripts. HTBI-primed first-round RT-PCR preceded second-round multiplex PCR. TCRdb re-called the multiplex PCR reads with MiXCR, one entry per CDR3 protein. Among more than 300,000 distinct CDR3 sequences listed, about a sixth were seen once. Sequences were obtained from peripheral blood. The receptors originated from an adult woman with stable Graves' hyperthyroidism.

The chain has TRBV4-1 and TRBJ2-2; no clear D gene. V dropped 1 base and J dropped 5 bases, with 11 bases sitting between them. Germline CDR1 MGHRA, CDR2 YSYEKL. CDR3 length equals 15 residues. CDR3 in amino acids: CASSQAGERTGELFF. The CDR3 nucleotides are TGCGCCAGCAGCCAAGCCGGTGAGAGGACCGGGGAGCTGTTTTTT.

This clonotype was seen many times. This sequence joins TRBV19 and TRBJ1-2; possibly TRBD1 for D (6 bases). This CDR3 is 15 amino acids long. Looked up from germline, CDR1 is LNHDA and CDR2 is SQIVND (reference sequence). Trimming removed 6 bases at V and 4 bases at J, with 18 bases between. The CDR3 region is CASSKGGGQSYGYTF. CDR3 DNA: TGTGCCAGTAGCAAAGGAGGGGGGCAGAGCTATGGCTACACCTTC. The complete variable domain, with remaining parts taken from reference TRBV19 and TRBJ1-2, reads DGGITQSPKYLFRKEGQNVTLSCEQNLNHDAMYWYRQDPGQGLRLIYYSQIVNDFQKGDIAEGYSVSREKKESFPLTVTSAQKNPTAFYLCASSKGGGQSYGYTFGSGTRLTVV.

This clonotype has just a few counts. The chain links TRBV6-1 to TRBJ1-5, with a possible D match to TRBD1 (6 bases). Trimming cost V 7 bases and J 2 bases, with 15 bases left between them. The germline CDR1 and CDR2 sequences are MNHNS and SASEGT. The CDR3 is 15 amino acids. CDR3 DNA sequence: TGTGCCAGCACTAAGACAGGAGAAGGCAATCAGCCCCAGCATTTT. Translation gives CASTKTGEGNQPQHF.

There are many counts of this clonotype. The rearrangement joins TRBV6-6 to TRBJ1-1; D is unclear. Deletions cut 4 bases from V and 6 bases from J, with 15 bases between. The CDR3 extends over 14 amino acids. Germline values: CDR1 MNHNY, CDR2 SVGAGI (reference sequence). CDR3 sequence (DNA): TGTGCCAGCAGTTTAACATCGTCCGTCCCTGAAGCTTTCTTT. Its protein product is CASSLTSSVPEAFF.

This clonotype has ten or more counts. The rearrangement uses TRBV5-1 and TRBJ2-7, with 7 positions matching TRBD1. Germline V CDR1 and CDR2: SGHRS, YFSETQ. The CDR3 length is 16 residues. The ends lost 2 bases at V and 3 bases at J; junction bases unmatched: 11. CDR3 nucleotide sequence: TGCGCCAGCAGCTTTGGGATCTACAGGGGCGGCTACGAGCAGTACTTC. It codes for CASSFGIYRGGYEQYF.

The table lists this clonotype with many counts. The chain carries TRBV10-3 and TRBJ2-5, with D maybe TRBD2 (5 bases). Trimming took 4 bases from V and 2 from J, leaving 8 bases between them. Germline V gene sequence: CDR1 ENHRY, CDR2 SYGVKD. The length of the CDR3 is 13 residues. The CDR3 coding sequence is TGTGCCATCAGTGTCGGGAATCAAGAGACCCAGTACTTC. Its protein product is CAISVGNQETQYF.

This clonotype was counted at least ten times. The rearrangement links TRBV5-5 to TRBJ2-7; 7 bases are a match to TRBD2. Germline-derived CDR1 and CDR2 are SGHKS and YYEKEE (reference sequence). The CDR3 runs 15 residues. After removal of 1 base from V and 3 bases from J, the junction contained 7 bases not matched to a gene. CDR3 bases: TGTGCCAGCAGCTTGCTTTCCGCTAGCGGCTACGAGCAGTACTTC. Protein: CASSLLSASGYEQYF.

This clonotype was seen more than once but under ten times. A much larger clone lies one base from this, so it may be a read error. The chain uses TRBV19 and TRBJ1-1, with 7 bases fitting TRBD1. Trimming at V came to 1 base and at J to 6 bases, leaving 11 bases not matched to a gene. Germline assignment: CDR1 LNHDA and CDR2 SQIVND (reference sequence). There are 16 residues in the CDR3. The CDR3 region is CASSIVGTVHGAEAFF. The CDR3, as DNA: TGTGCCAGTAGTATAGTCGGGACAGTCCACGGCGCTGAAGCTTTCTTT. The full variable domain, completed using reference TRBV19 and TRBJ1-1, is DGGITQSPKYLFRKEGQNVTLSCEQNLNHDAMYWYRQDPGQGLRLIYYSQIVNDFQKGDIAEGYSVSREKKESFPLTVTSAQKNPTAFYLCASSIVGTVHGAEAFFGQGTRLTVV.

The table lists this clonotype with many counts. The chain links TRBV20-1 to TRBJ1-2, with 9 bases matching TRBD1. This CDR3 has 12 amino acids. The trim removed 6 bases at V and 7 bases at J, leaving 6 bases unmatched. CDR1 and CDR2 from the germline V gene are DFQATT and SNEGSKA (reference sequence). CDR3: CSAPDRGFGYTF. Here the CDR3 DNA reads TGCAGTGCCCCGGACAGGGGCTTTGGCTACACCTTC.

The V gene is TRBV10-3, the J gene TRBJ1-6; D gene uncertain. This CDR3 region has 13 residues. Trimming took 9 bases from V and 8 from J, leaving 14 bases between them. The germline gives CDR1 ENHRY, CDR2 SYGVKD. The CDR3 bases are TGTGCCATTACTCATGGGGAAGATTCACCCCTCCACTTT. Translated: CAITHGEDSPLHF.

At least ten counts were recorded for this clonotype. The rearrangement links TRBV28 to TRBJ2-7; TRBD1 matches 9 bases. CDR1 and CDR2 (germline): MDHEN, SYDVKM. The CDR3 is 13 residues long. V lost 7 bases and J lost 2; bases outside the gene matches: 3. The CDR3 DNA follows: TGTGCCAGCACCCGGGACAGGGCCTACGAGCAGTACTTC. Protein: CASTRDRAYEQYF.

The chain has TRBV4-1 and TRBJ2-5; 11 bases align to TRBD2. The CDR3 runs 16 residues. V lost 1 base to trimming and J lost 5 bases; unmatched junction nucleotides: 6. The germline CDR1 and CDR2 sequences are MGHRA and YSYEKL. CDR3 bases: TGCGCCAGCAGCCAAGGACTAGCGGGAATCGGCGAGACCCAGTACTTC. Translating gives CASSQGLAGIGETQYF.

This clonotype was detected many times. Here the CDR3 reads CASSLFGQGNGYTF. CDR3 coding DNA: TGTGCCAGCAGTTTATTCGGCCAGGGAAATGGCTACACCTTC. V is TRBV27 and J is TRBJ1-2, with D possibly TRBD1 on 5 matching bases. The CDR3 runs 14 residues. The V gene lost 1 base and the J gene lost 6 bases, with 12 bases spanning the gap. Germline CDR1 MNHEY, CDR2 SMNVEV (reference sequence).

This clonotype was observed a few times. The rearrangement links TRBV27 to TRBJ2-1, with D unclear. V dropped 2 bases and J dropped 5 bases, with 10 bases sitting between them. Germline-derived CDR1 and CDR2 are MNHEY and SMNVEV (reference sequence). The CDR3 length is 14 residues. The chain's CDR3 is CASSLLSGNNEQFF. The CDR3, as DNA: TGTGCCAGCAGTTTACTGTCCGGAAACAATGAGCAGTTCTTC.

On this clonotype: In this CDR3 the conserved last residue, phenylalanine or tryptophan, is missing, so a read error is likely. The chain has TRBV27 and TRBJ2-5, with TRBD1 identical over 11 bases. This CDR3 region has 18 residues. Germline CDR1 is MNHEY and CDR2 is SMNVEV (reference sequence). With V trimmed by 4 bases and J by 5 bases, 15 bases remained unmatched. CDR3 DNA: TGTGCCAGCAGTTCCTACGGGTGGACAGGGGGCGAATGGGAGACCCAGTACCTC. Amino acids: CASSSYGWTGGEWETQYL.

This clonotype came up many times. V gene TRBV27 combines with J gene TRBJ2-5, with D maybe TRBD2 (5 bases). Trimming took off 5 bases at V and 2 bases at J, with 15 bases between the two ends. The CDR3 consists of 15 residues. Germline CDR1 is MNHEY and CDR2 is SMNVEV (reference sequence). In nucleotides, the CDR3 is TGTGCCAGCAGTAACTCCAGGACTCTACAAGAGACCCAGTACTTC. It is translated as CASSNSRTLQETQYF.

At least ten counts were recorded for this clonotype. The rearrangement joins TRBV12-3 or TRBV12-4 to TRBJ1-5; D ambiguous. V lost 2 bases and J lost 5, with 16 bases in between. The CDR3 sequence is 16 residues long. The CDR3 spells CASSLKGGYTYQPQHF. DNA of the CDR3: TGTGCCAGCAGTTTAAAGGGAGGCTACACCTATCAGCCCCAGCATTTT.

The rearrangement uses TRBV7-3 and TRBJ2-5; D might be TRBD2 (6 bases). CDR3 length: 14 residues. CDR1 and CDR2 from the germline V gene are SGHTA and FQGTGA. The V end lost 5 bases, the J end lost 2 bases, and 12 bases lay between the germline ends. Here the CDR3 reads CASSLGREQETQYF. CDR3 coding DNA: TGTGCCAGCAGCCTCGGACGGGAGCAAGAGACCCAGTACTTC.

V is TRBV6-5 and J is TRBJ1-2; perhaps TRBD1 as D (6 bases). This CDR3 spans 15 amino acids. Germline CDR1 reads MNHEY; CDR2 reads SVGAGI. Trimming pared 0 bases from V and 6 bases from J, leaving 14 bases between. As DNA, the CDR3 is TGTGCCAGCAGTTACTCACGTTCCCAGGGGAATGGCTACACCTTC. Translated, it gives CASSYSRSQGNGYTF.

Many counts were recorded for this clonotype. The chain is built from TRBV12-3 or TRBV12-4 and TRBJ1-2; unclear D gene. The CDR3 is 16 amino acids. The V end lost 1 base, the J end lost 7 bases, and 19 bases lay between the germline ends. The CDR3 DNA reads TGTGCCAGCAGTTTAGGGAAGATAGGCGGCTTTGGTGGCTACACCTTC. Translated: CASSLGKIGGFGGYTF.

This clonotype was recorded many times. The gene calls are TRBV7-2 and TRBJ1-5; D uncertain. The CDR3 is made up of 13 amino acids. V shed 4 bases and J shed 3 bases, with 7 bases lying between them. CDR1 and CDR2 (germline): SGHTA, FQGNSA. The chain's CDR3 is CASSSEPNQPQHF. CDR3 bases: TGTGCCAGCAGCTCAGAGCCCAATCAGCCCCAGCATTTT.

This clonotype has at least ten counts. The chain has TRBV5-6 and TRBJ1-5; weak D call: TRBD1 (5 bases). V was clipped by 1 base and J by 2 bases, with 13 bases between them. This CDR3 spans 16 amino acids. The germline gives CDR1 SGHDT, CDR2 YYEEEE. The CDR3 loop is CASSLFRGTGNQPQHF. The CDR3, as DNA: TGTGCCAGCAGCTTGTTCCGGGGGACGGGCAATCAGCCCCAGCATTTT.

Of note for this clonotype: Given a much more abundant clone one base away, this may be a read error. The chain uses TRBV4-1 and TRBJ2-7; D could derive from TRBD1 or TRBD2 (6 bases each). Germline assignment: CDR1 MGHRA and CDR2 YSYEKL. The CDR3 runs to 15 residues. V was cut by 3 bases and J by 1 base, with 13 bases left in between. Written as DNA, the CDR3 is TGCGCCAGCAGCCACAGTAGAGGGGGGTCCTACGAGCAGTACTTC. It is translated as CASSHSRGGSYEQYF.

This clonotype has at least ten counts. J is TRBJ2-7 and V is TRBV7-2, with D unclear. The CDR3 is made up of 14 amino acids. CDR1 SGHTA and CDR2 FQGNSA come from the germline V gene. Trimming removed 1 base at V and 5 bases at J, with 12 bases between. The CDR3 DNA sequence: TGTGCCAGCAGCTTAGTTGCTAGTCTCCACGAGCAGTACTTC. Amino acids: CASSLVASLHEQYF.

The gene calls are TRBV30 and TRBJ1-2; 8 nucleotides agree with TRBD1. This CDR3 contains 13 residues. The J segment lost 8 bases and the V segment lost 2 bases, leaving 7 bases of the junction unmatched. Per the germline V gene, CDR1 is GTSNPN and CDR2 is SVGIG (reference sequence). CDR3 nucleotides: TGTGCCTGGAGTCTGCAGGGGGCTTACGGCTACACCTTC. This translates into CAWSLQGAYGYTF.

This clonotype showed up many times. One base away lies a much larger clone, so this may be a sequencing read error. CDR3 sequence: CASSRQGQNAEAFF. CDR3 sequence (DNA): TGTGCCAGCAGTCGACAGGGTCAAAACGCTGAAGCTTTCTTT. The chain joins TRBV6-1 to TRBJ1-1; 7 bases match TRBD1. V trimming: 5 bases; J trimming: 6 bases; junction bases outside the gene matches: 9. Germline V lookup: CDR1 MNHNS, CDR2 SASEGT. This CDR3 contains 14 residues.

This clonotype was recorded a few times. The V gene is TRBV6-5, the J gene TRBJ2-3; TRBD1 matches 9 bases. The J segment lost 0 bases and the V segment lost 3 bases, leaving 7 bases of the junction unmatched. The CDR3 runs to 17 residues. In germline, CDR1 is MNHEY, CDR2 SVGAGI. CDR3 nucleotide sequence: TGTGCCAGCAGTTATCGCCTGACAGGGGGGAGCACAGATACGCAGTATTTT. It codes for CASSYRLTGGSTDTQYF.